The clone carrying this T cell receptor beta chain was seen ten or more times. The antigen is not known. Synthesis of cDNA was performed by 5'RACE using 10-nucleotide random UMIs. TCRdb called the 5' RACE reads again in MiXCR, with one record for every CDR3 protein. The repertoire consists of about 82,000 distinct CDR3 sequences, with roughly 2.6% occurring once and the leading ten covering 1.1%. The CDR3 length is 11 residues. Germline V gene sequence: CDR1 LGHNA, CDR2 YSLEER. V was shortened by 3 bases and J by 3 bases, with 0 bases between the two germline ends. The data stem from a study of neurological immune-mediated disorders. The study's findings and limits: Phylogenetic analysis grouped 18 of 34 multiple sclerosis patients' repertoires together, suggesting a possible repertoire signature. Among expanded clones, no CDR3 amino acid sequences were shared across subjects, a pattern suggesting private repertoires in all groups.

The receptor comes from a woman aged 25 to 39 with multiple sclerosis. The specimen was PBMCs. J is TRBJ2-1 and V is TRBV4-3; D is uncertain. CDR3 loop: CASSHYNEQFF. CDR3 DNA: TGCGCCAGCAGCCACTACAATGAGCAGTTCTTC.